A selection of T cell receptor beta chains follows, all from one sample in a study of T cell repertoires in cytomegalovirus infection. TCRdb ran MiXCR on the reads and lists one entry per CDR3 protein. The sample holds 150,000 to 200,000 distinct CDR3 sequences, roughly 22% seen once. Their target antigens are unknown. This specimen consisted of CD8+ T cells from cultured PBMCs, obtained from culture after CMV antigen stimulation. These receptors originate from a human donor in good health (CMV status not recorded). Some clones in this sample may be carry-over from other donors' samples. The CDR3 runs from the conserved cysteine through the conserved F or W. Each record gives: V gene, clone size, J gene, D gene, CDR3 protein, CDR3 DNA. A D gene is named only where the DNA matches it firmly. Expanded clones are given a class, and other clones once, few, many or no size at all.

TRBV11-2	NA	TRBJ2-5	NA	CASSLRLYQETQYF	TGTGCCAGCAGCTTAAGACTGTACCAAGAGACCCAGTACTTC
TRBV12-3/TRBV12-4	few	TRBJ1-5	NA	CASSFGRSNQPQHF	TGTGCCAGCAGTTTTGGACGGAGCAATCAGCCCCAGCATTTT
TRBV12-3/TRBV12-4	NA	TRBJ2-7	NA	CASSFIKYEQYF	TGTGCCAGCAGTTTCATAAAGTACGAGCAGTACTTC
TRBV7-9	few	TRBJ2-5	NA	CASSLRARQIQETQYF	TGTGCCAGCAGCTTGCGAGCCAGACAAATACAAGAGACCCAGTACTTC
TRBV9	NA	TRBJ1-1	NA	CASSVLDTEAFF	TGTGCCAGCAGCGTACTGGACACTGAAGCTTTCTTT
TRBV9	NA	TRBJ2-3	NA	CASSPSMRDTQYF	TGTGCCAGCAGCCCTAGTATGAGAGATACGCAGTATTTT
TRBV11-2	NA	TRBJ1-1	NA	CASSLLLNTEAFF	TGTGCCAGCAGCCTCCTGTTGAACACTGAAGCTTTCTTT
TRBV4-1	NA	TRBJ2-5	NA	CASSQARSIEEETQYF	TGCGCCAGCAGCCAAGCAAGGAGCATAGAGGAAGAGACCCAGTACTTC
TRBV27	few	TRBJ1-5	TRBD1	CASSQDRGGQPQHF	TGTGCCAGCAGTCAGGACAGGGGAGGGCAGCCCCAGCATTTT
TRBV7-6	NA	TRBJ2-3	NA	CASSLEGSKQYF	TGTGCCAGCAGCTTAGAAGGGAGTAAGCAGTATTTT
TRBV7-2	NA	TRBJ2-7	NA	CASSLAQGDEQYF	TGTGCCAGCAGCTTAGCGCAAGGAGACGAGCAGTACTTC
TRBV12-3/TRBV12-4	NA	TRBJ1-4	NA	CASSLRDGDEKLFF	TGTGCCAGCAGTTTAAGGGACGGCGATGAAAAACTGTTTTTT
TRBV7-9	NA	TRBJ1-5	TRBD1	CASSPNSGQGEAPQHF	TGTGCCAGCAGCCCAAACTCGGGACAGGGGGAAGCGCCCCAGCATTTT
TRBV7-2	NA	TRBJ2-3	NA	CASSSPWDTQYF	TGTGCCAGCAGCTCCCCGTGGGATACGCAGTATTTT
TRBV6-5	few	TRBJ1-5	NA	CASSPQGARGQPQHF	TGTGCCAGCAGTCCCCAAGGGGCGAGAGGACAGCCCCAGCATTTT
TRBV5-4	NA	TRBJ1-1	TRBD1	CASSGAGTDIGPEAFF	TGTGCCAGCAGCGGGGCCGGGACAGACATTGGGCCTGAAGCTTTCTTT
TRBV6-2/TRBV6-3	few	TRBJ1-5	NA	CASSSLEYSNQPQHF	TGTGCCAGCAGTTCCCTTGAGTATAGCAATCAGCCCCAGCATTTT
TRBV11-2	NA	TRBJ2-2	NA	CASSLVAGGRTGELFF	TGTGCCAGCAGCTTAGTCGCAGGGGGGAGGACCGGGGAGCTGTTTTTT
TRBV27	few	TRBJ2-1	NA	CASSSGLPPYNEQFF	TGTGCCAGCAGTTCCGGACTGCCCCCCTACAATGAGCAGTTCTTC
TRBV5-1	few	TRBJ2-7	TRBD2	CASSPEGSGGAREQYF	TGCGCCAGCAGCCCGGAGGGTAGCGGGGGCGCGAGGGAGCAGTACTTC
TRBV7-9	many	TRBJ2-2	NA	CASSRDVNTGELFF	TGTGCCAGCAGCAGGGACGTGAACACCGGGGAGCTGTTTTTT
TRBV7-2	NA	TRBJ2-1	TRBD2	CASSLVGGGVTRDEQFF	TGTGCCAGCAGCTTAGTTGGCGGGGGGGTAACAAGGGATGAGCAGTTCTTC
TRBV6-2/TRBV6-3	few	TRBJ1-2	NA	CASSYVGRGYGYTF	TGTGCCAGCAGTTACGTGGGCAGGGGCTATGGCTACACCTTC
TRBV18	NA	TRBJ1-1	NA	CASSPEVGQMNTEAFF	TGTGCCAGCTCACCAGAGGTCGGACAGATGAACACTGAAGCTTTCTTT
TRBV9	NA	TRBJ1-3	TRBD1	CASSEQTGSSGNTIYF	TGTGCCAGCAGCGAACAGACAGGGAGCTCTGGAAACACCATATATTTT
TRBV11-2	NA	TRBJ2-5	NA	CASSLGEGTETQYF	TGTGCCAGCAGCTTAGGGGAAGGGACGGAGACCCAGTACTTC
TRBV12-3/TRBV12-4	few	TRBJ1-1	TRBD1	CASRAEGQMNTEAFF	TGTGCCAGCAGAGCCGAGGGACAGATGAACACTGAAGCTTTCTTT
TRBV6-2/TRBV6-3	NA	TRBJ1-5	NA	CASSYRQTDQPQHF	TGTGCCAGCAGTTATAGACAGACCGATCAGCCCCAGCATTTT
TRBV30	NA	TRBJ2-5	NA	CAWSDEKETQYF	TGTGCCTGGAGTGACGAGAAAGAGACCCAGTACTTC
TRBV7-2	once	TRBJ2-7	NA	CASSLKDHLRHEQYF	TGTGCCAGCAGCTTAAAGGACCACCTCCGCCACGAGCAGTACTTC
TRBV7-2	NA	TRBJ2-1	TRBD1	CASRDRDRVYNEQFF	TGTGCCAGCAGAGACCGGGACAGGGTCTACAATGAGCAGTTCTTC